These 18 T cell receptor beta chains originate from one sample sequenced in a study of blood T cell repertoires in COVID-19. Repertoires were generated with immunoSEQ multiplex PCR, while TCRdb's copy carries only in-frame clones and drops some. The data show around 43,000 clones, over 75% seen once. Sequencing input: peripheral blood. The receptors stem from a woman between 70 and 85 years old with acute or convalescent COVID-19.

The rearrangement uses TRBV5-4 and TRBJ2-5; 7 bases align to TRBD1. The junction had 18 bases not matched to a gene; V was cut back by 2 bases and J by 5 bases. Germline V gene data show CDR1 as SGHNT and CDR2 as YYREEE (reference sequence). This CDR3 region has 18 residues. CDR3 amino acids: CASSFLPPGRGRGETQYF. In nucleotides, the CDR3 is TGTGCCAGCAGCTTTCTCCCCCCAGGTCGGGGCAGGGGGGAGACCCAGTACTTC.

V gene TRBV3-1 (or the pseudogene TRBV3-2) combines with J gene TRBJ1-5; 7 nucleotides agree with TRBD1. Germline CDR1 reads LGHDT; CDR2 reads YNNKEL (reference sequence). The V gene end was trimmed by 1 base and the J gene end by 0 bases; junction bases not matched to a gene: 3. The CDR3 is 16 residues long. This chain's CDR3 is CASSQGTGYSNQPQHF. The CDR3 DNA sequence: TGTGCCAGCAGCCAAGGGACAGGTTATAGCAATCAGCCCCAGCATTTT.

The V and J genes are TRBV9 and TRBJ1-6, with TRBD1 matching over 11 bases. V shed 3 bases, J shed 5 bases, and the junction held 1 base outside the gene matches. The V gene's germline CDR1 is SGDLS and CDR2 YYNGEE. CDR3 size: 15 residues. CDR3 in DNA: TGTGCCAGCAGCGCGGGACAGGGGGATAATTCACCCCTCCACTTT. Translating it yields CASSAGQGDNSPLHF.

The CDR3 sequence is CASSLQGGNTIYF. CDR3 sequence (DNA): TGTGCCAGCAGTTTGCAGGGTGGAAACACCATATATTTT. The chain couples TRBV12-3 or TRBV12-4 to TRBJ1-3; weak D call: TRBD1 (5 bases). The CDR3 runs to 13 residues. V lost 3 bases and J 3 bases, leaving 6 bases between the germline ends.

A single count supports this clone. V gene TRBV14 combines with J gene TRBJ2-1; a weak D match, TRBD2 (6 bases). Trimming pared 4 bases from V and 0 bases from J, leaving 16 bases between. CDR1 is SGHDN and CDR2 is FVKESK in the germline V gene. This CDR3 contains 17 residues. CDR3 in amino acids: CASSRSVGGSSYNEQFF. CDR3 nucleotides: TGTGCCAGCAGCCGATCCGTCGGGGGTAGCTCCTACAATGAGCAGTTCTTC.

The V and J genes are TRBV10-3 and TRBJ1-2; possible D gene TRBD1, 6 bases. V was trimmed by 3 bases and J by 7 bases, leaving 15 bases between them. There are 14 residues in the CDR3. Germline V gives CDR1 ENHRY, CDR2 SYGVKD. CDR3 nucleotide sequence: TGTGCCATCAGTGATAGCAGGGGTAGCCTTGGCTACACCTTC. Protein sequence: CAISDSRGSLGYTF.

The gene calls are TRBV19 and TRBJ1-1; weak D call: TRBD1 (5 bases). Trimming shortened V by 6 bases and J by 0 bases, and 11 bases separated the two germline ends. CDR1 LNHDA and CDR2 SQIVND come from the germline V gene (reference sequence). The CDR3 has 14 amino acids. CDR3 nucleotide sequence: TGTGCCAGTAGGCCGACAGAGATGAACACTGAAGCTTTCTTT. Translating gives CASRPTEMNTEAFF.

The V gene is TRBV5-1, the J gene TRBJ2-3, with 12 nucleotides matching TRBD2. This CDR3 is 15 amino acids long. V lost 3 bases, J lost 6 bases, and 5 bases stayed unmatched. The germline V gene has CDR1 SGHRS and CDR2 YFSETQ. CDR3 sequence: CASSWTSGMGDTQYF. The CDR3 DNA follows: TGCGCCAGCAGCTGGACTAGCGGGATGGGGGATACGCAGTATTTT. The full variable domain, with the rest looked up from reference TRBV5-1 and TRBJ2-3, is KAGVTQTPRYLIKTRGQQVTLSCSPISGHRSVSWYQQTPGQGLQFLFEYFSETQRNKGNFPGRFSGRQFSNSRSEMNVSTLELGDSALYLCASSWTSGMGDTQYFGPGTRLTVL.

This chain links TRBV19 with TRBJ2-1; D is perhaps TRBD1 (6 bases). V lost 6 bases and J 7 bases, leaving 13 bases between the germline ends. CDR1 and CDR2 (germline): LNHDA, SQIVND (reference sequence). The CDR3 totals 13 residues. Written as DNA, the CDR3 is TGTGCCAGTAGACGGGCAGGGGAGAATGAGCAGTTCTTC. This gives the protein CASRRAGENEQFF.

The chain links TRBV28 to TRBJ1-2, with a weak D call TRBD1 (5 bases). Germline V gives CDR1 MDHEN, CDR2 SYDVKM. There are 12 residues in the CDR3. The V end was cut by 5 bases, the J end by 5 bases, with 9 bases between. CDR3 loop: CASSGTGYGYTF. DNA of the CDR3: TGTGCCAGCAGTGGAACAGGTTATGGCTACACCTTC.

CDR3 protein: CASSFGPGTFYEQYV. CDR3 nucleotides: TGTGCCAGCAGCTTTGGACCGGGAACTTTTTACGAGCAGTACGTC. V is TRBV7-2 and J is TRBJ2-7, with a possible D match to TRBD2 (5 bases). Trimming took off 3 bases at V and 4 bases at J, with 16 bases between the two ends. Germline V gene lookup returns CDR1 SGHTA and CDR2 FQGNSA. The CDR3 is 15 amino acids.

This chain connects TRBV29-1 to TRBJ1-2; D not certain. The V gene lost 5 bases and the J gene lost 6 bases, with 13 bases spanning the gap. CDR3 length: 12 residues. Germline CDR1 reads SQVTM; CDR2 reads ANQGSEA. CDR3 in amino acids: CSVLRVVDGYTF. The CDR3 nucleotides read TGCAGCGTTCTGAGGGTTGTAGATGGCTACACCTTC.

The V call is TRBV4-1, the J call TRBJ2-7, with 10 nucleotides matching TRBD2. CDR1 is MGHRA and CDR2 is YSYEKL in the germline V gene. V shed 0 bases and J 2 bases; nucleotides not matched to a gene: 4. The CDR3 contains 16 residues. The CDR3 DNA is TGCGCCAGCAGCCAAGAACGGACTAGCGGACCCTACGAGCAGTACGTC. As protein: CASSQERTSGPYEQYV.

The chain couples TRBV6-2 or TRBV6-3 to TRBJ1-1; 10 positions agree with TRBD1. The V gene end was trimmed by 2 bases and the J gene end by 0 bases; junction bases not matched to a gene: 6. This CDR3 spans 17 amino acids. Germline V CDR1 and CDR2: MNHEY, SVGEGT. CDR3 bases: TGTGCCAGCAGTTACCCATGGGACAGGGGACTGAACACTGAAGCTTTCTTT. Protein: CASSYPWDRGLNTEAFF.

The V and J genes are TRBV19 and TRBJ2-2; D might be TRBD2 (5 bases). Looked up from germline, CDR1 is LNHDA and CDR2 is SQIVND (reference sequence). Trimming shortened V by 6 bases and J by 7 bases, and 18 bases separated the two germline ends. The CDR3 length is 15 residues. Written as DNA, the CDR3 is TGTGCCAGTAGCGAACCCGGGGAAACCCTCGGGGAGCTGTTTTTT. The encoded protein is CASSEPGETLGELFF.

V is TRBV21-1 and J is TRBJ1-4; the table gives TRBD1 as D, unverified against the DNA. TRBV21-1 is a documented pseudogene. The CDR3 sequence is 18 residues long. This CDR3 reads CASSKDSGQGEGIEKLFF. CDR3 coding DNA: TGTGCCAGCAGCAAAGACTCGGGACAGGGCGAGGGAATAGAAAAACTGTTTTTT.

The rearrangement joins TRBV5-6 to TRBJ2-7; maybe TRBD1 (6 bases). Germline lookup yields CDR1 SGHDT and CDR2 YYEEEE. CDR3 length: 13 amino acids. Trimming took off 2 bases at V and 5 bases at J, with 11 bases between the two ends. CDR3 sequence: CASSLRYRDEQYV. The CDR3 DNA reads as TGTGCCAGCAGCTTAAGGTACAGGGACGAGCAGTACGTC.

V usage is TRBV5-5 and J usage is TRBJ1-4, with 7 bases matching TRBD1. V lost 5 bases, J lost 3 bases, and 7 bases stayed unmatched. CDR3 size: 15 residues. From germline, CDR1 is SGHKS and CDR2 YYEKEE (reference sequence). The CDR3: CASRNPGQSNEKLFF. The CDR3 nucleotides are TGTGCCAGCAGAAATCCGGGACAGTCTAATGAAAAACTGTTTTTT.